The 5 T cell receptor beta chains below all came from one sample that was sequenced in a study of blood T cell repertoires in COVID-19. Assay used: immunoSEQ multiplex PCR; TCRdb lists only in-frame clones, some missing. The table records hundreds of thousands of clones, roughly 91% of them present only once. Specimen: peripheral blood. These receptor sequences come from a woman in her 30s with acute or convalescent COVID-19.

The chain combines TRBV4-1 with TRBJ1-5, with TRBD1 identical over 10 bases. The germline gives CDR1 MGHRA, CDR2 YSYEKL. The trim removed 0 bases at V and 0 bases at J, leaving 5 bases unmatched. This CDR3 comprises 18 residues. The CDR3 DNA reads TGCGCCAGCAGCCAAGATCGGGACAGGGGACTTAGCAATCAGCCCCAGCATTTT. It encodes CASSQDRDRGLSNQPQHF.

The chain joins TRBV19 to TRBJ1-5; 12 bases agree with TRBD1. V lost 9 bases and J lost 6; bases outside the gene matches: 6. CDR1 is LNHDA, CDR2 SQIVND, per germline (reference sequence). CDR3 length: 14 residues. The CDR3 is CASSGTGGPQPQHF. DNA for the CDR3: TGTGCCAGCTCCGGGACAGGGGGCCCTCAGCCCCAGCATTTT. The whole variable domain, remainder taken from reference TRBV19 and TRBJ1-5, is DGGITQSPKYLFRKEGQNVTLSCEQNLNHDAMYWYRQDPGQGLRLIYYSQIVNDFQKGDIAEGYSVSREKKESFPLTVTSAQKNPTAFYLCASSGTGGPQPQHFGDGTRLSIL.

The chain joins TRBV7-8 to TRBJ2-3, with D maybe TRBD2 (5 bases). CDR3 length: 13 amino acids. CDR1 is SGHVS, CDR2 FQNEAQ, per germline. V was clipped by 5 bases and J by 6 bases, with 12 bases between them. DNA for the CDR3: TGTGCCAGCAGCCCAAACCCGGGGGATACGCAGTATTTT. Amino acids: CASSPNPGDTQYF. Complete variable domain (other parts from reference TRBV7-8 and TRBJ2-3): GAGVSQSPRYKVAKRGQDVALRCDPISGHVSLFWYQQALGQGPEFLTYFQNEAQLDKSGLPSDRFFAERPEGSVSTLKIQRTQQEDSAVYLCASSPNPGDTQYFGPGTRLTVL.

The table lists this clone with many counts. This chain uses TRBV18 with TRBJ2-2; D is unclear. This CDR3 contains 15 residues. Germline V gene sequence: CDR1 KGHSH, CDR2 LQKENI. Trimming took off 2 bases at V and 8 bases at J, with 15 bases between the two ends. CDR3 amino acids: CASSPVALDLGELFF. The CDR3 DNA follows: TGTGCCAGCTCACCAGTCGCCCTTGATCTAGGGGAGCTGTTTTTT. The whole variable domain, remainder taken from reference TRBV18 and TRBJ2-2, is NAGVMQNPRHLVRRRGQEARLRCSPMKGHSHVYWYRQLPEEGLKFMVYLQKENIIDESGMPKERFSAEFPKEGPSILRIQQVVRGDSAAYFCASSPVALDLGELFFGEGSRLTVL.

Written as DNA, the CDR3 is TGCGCCAGCAGCCAAGATGGGCGGGGGGGAAAAGATACGCAGTATTTT. Translating it yields CASSQDGRGGKDTQYF. The chain is built from TRBV4-1 and TRBJ2-3, with TRBD2 matching over 9 bases. Trimming cost V 0 bases and J 5 bases; bases outside gene matches: 6. Germline CDR1 is MGHRA and CDR2 is YSYEKL. The CDR3 runs to 16 residues.